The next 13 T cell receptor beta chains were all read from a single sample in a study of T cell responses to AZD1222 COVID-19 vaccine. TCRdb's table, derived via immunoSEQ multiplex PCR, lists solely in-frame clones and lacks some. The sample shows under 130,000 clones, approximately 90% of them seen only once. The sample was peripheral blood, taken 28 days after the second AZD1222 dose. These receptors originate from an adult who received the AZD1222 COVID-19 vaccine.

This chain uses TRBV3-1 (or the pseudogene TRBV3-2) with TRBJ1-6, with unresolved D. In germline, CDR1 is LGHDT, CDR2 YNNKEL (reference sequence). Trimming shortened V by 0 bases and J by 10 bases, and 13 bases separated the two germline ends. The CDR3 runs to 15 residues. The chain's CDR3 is CASSQDGDLVSPLHF. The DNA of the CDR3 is TGTGCCAGCAGCCAAGACGGAGATCTGGTCTCACCCCTCCACTTT.

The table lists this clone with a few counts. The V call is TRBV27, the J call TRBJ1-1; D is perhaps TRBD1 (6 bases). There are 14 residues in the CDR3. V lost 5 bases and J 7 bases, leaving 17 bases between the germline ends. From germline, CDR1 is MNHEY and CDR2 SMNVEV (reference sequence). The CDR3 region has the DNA TGTGCCAGCAGTCCCCACAGGGAATCTAGTGAAGCTTTCTTT. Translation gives CASSPHRESSEAFF.

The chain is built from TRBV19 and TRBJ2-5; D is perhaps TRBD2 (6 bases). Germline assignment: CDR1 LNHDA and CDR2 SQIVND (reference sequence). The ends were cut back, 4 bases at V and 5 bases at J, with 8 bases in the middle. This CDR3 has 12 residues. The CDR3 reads CASSSGGETQYF. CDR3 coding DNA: TGTGCCAGTAGTAGTGGGGGGGAGACCCAGTACTTC.

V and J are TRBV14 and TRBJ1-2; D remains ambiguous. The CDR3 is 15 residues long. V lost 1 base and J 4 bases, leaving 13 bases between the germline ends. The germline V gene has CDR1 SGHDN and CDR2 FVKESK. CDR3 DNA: TGTGCCAGCAGCCAAGGAAGGGATCCCATCTATGGCTACACCTTC. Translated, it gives CASSQGRDPIYGYTF.

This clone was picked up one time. The CDR3 DNA reads as TGTGCCGGTAACAGGGTTCTGGATTCCGAGCAGTACTTC. Protein sequence: CAGNRVLDSEQYF. The chain uses TRBV30 and TRBJ2-7; weak D call: TRBD1 (6 bases). The V end lost 8 bases, the J end lost 6 bases, and 20 bases lay between the germline ends. Germline assignment: CDR1 GTSNPN and CDR2 SVGIG (reference sequence). The CDR3 length is 13 residues.

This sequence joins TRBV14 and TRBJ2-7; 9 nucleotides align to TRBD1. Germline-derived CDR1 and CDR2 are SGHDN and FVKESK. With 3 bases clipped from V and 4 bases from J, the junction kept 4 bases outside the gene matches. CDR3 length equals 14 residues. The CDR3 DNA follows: TGTGCCAGCAGCCATCGGGACAGGGTTTACGAGCAGTACTTC. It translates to CASSHRDRVYEQYF. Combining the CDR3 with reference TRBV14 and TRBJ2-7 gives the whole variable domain EAGVTQFPSHSVIEKGQTVTLRCDPISGHDNLYWYRRVMGKEIKFLLHFVKESKQDESGMPNNRFLAERTGGTYSTLKVQPAELEDSGVYFCASSHRDRVYEQYFGPGTRLTVT.

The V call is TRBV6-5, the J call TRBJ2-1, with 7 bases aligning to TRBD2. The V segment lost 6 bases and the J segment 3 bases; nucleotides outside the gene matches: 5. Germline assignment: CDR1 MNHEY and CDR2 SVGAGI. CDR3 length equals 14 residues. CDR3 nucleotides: TGTGCCAGCAGGCTAGCGGTTGGCTACAATGAGCAGTTCTTC. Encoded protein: CASRLAVGYNEQFF.

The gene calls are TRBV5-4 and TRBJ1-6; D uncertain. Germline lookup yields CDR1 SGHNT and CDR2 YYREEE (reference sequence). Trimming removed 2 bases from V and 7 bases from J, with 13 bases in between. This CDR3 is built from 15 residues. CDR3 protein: CASSFKGNENSPLHF. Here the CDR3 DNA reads TGTGCCAGCAGCTTTAAAGGAAATGAAAATTCACCCCTCCACTTT.

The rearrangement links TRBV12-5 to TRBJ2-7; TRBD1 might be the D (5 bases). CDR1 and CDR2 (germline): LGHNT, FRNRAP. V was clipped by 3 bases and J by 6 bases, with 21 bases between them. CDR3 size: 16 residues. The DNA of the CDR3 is TGTGCTAGTGGTTTAAACACCCAGGGTTTCGACGGCGAGCAGTACTTC. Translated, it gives CASGLNTQGFDGEQYF.

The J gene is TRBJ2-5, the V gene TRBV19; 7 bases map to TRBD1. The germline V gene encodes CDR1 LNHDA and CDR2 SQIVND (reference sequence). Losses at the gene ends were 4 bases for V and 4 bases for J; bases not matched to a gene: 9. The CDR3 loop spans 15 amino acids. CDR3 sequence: CASSKSTGYLETQYF. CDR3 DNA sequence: TGTGCCAGTAGTAAGTCGACAGGGTACTTAGAGACCCAGTACTTC.

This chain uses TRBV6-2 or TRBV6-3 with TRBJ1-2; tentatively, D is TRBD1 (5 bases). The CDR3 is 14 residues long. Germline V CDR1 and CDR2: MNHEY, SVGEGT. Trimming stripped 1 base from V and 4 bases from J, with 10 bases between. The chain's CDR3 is CASSYWGDSYGYTF. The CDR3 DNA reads TGTGCCAGCAGTTACTGGGGCGATTCCTATGGCTACACCTTC.

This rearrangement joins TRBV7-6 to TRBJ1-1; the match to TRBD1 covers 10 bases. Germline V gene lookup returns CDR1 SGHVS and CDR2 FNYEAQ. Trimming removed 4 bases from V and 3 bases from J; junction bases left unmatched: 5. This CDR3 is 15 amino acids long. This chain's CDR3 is CASSSGQGWHTEAFF. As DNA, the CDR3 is TGTGCCAGCAGCTCGGGACAGGGGTGGCACACTGAAGCTTTCTTT.

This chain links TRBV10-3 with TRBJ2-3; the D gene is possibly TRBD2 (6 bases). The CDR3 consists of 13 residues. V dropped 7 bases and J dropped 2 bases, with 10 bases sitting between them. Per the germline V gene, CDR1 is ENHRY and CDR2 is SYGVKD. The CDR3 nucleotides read TGTGCCATCAAGGGAGGAAACACAGATACGCAGTATTTT. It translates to CAIKGGNTDTQYF.